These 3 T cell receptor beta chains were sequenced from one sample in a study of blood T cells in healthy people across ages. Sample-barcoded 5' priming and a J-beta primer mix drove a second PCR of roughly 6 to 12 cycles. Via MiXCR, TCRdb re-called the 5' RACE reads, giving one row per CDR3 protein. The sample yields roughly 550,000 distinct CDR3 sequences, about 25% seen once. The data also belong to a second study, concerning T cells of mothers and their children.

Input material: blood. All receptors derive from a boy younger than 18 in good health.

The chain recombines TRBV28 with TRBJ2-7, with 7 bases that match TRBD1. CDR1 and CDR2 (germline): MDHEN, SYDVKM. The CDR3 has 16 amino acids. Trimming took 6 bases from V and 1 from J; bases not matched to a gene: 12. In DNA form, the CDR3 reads TGTGCCAGCAGCCTACCAGGTCCAGGGGGATCCTACGAGCAGTACTTC. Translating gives CASSLPGPGGSYEQYF.

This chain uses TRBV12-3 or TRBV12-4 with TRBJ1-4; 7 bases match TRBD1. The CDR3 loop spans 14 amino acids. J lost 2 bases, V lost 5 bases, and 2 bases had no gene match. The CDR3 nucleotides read TGTGCCAGCAGTGCGGGACAGACTAATGAAAAACTGTTTTTT. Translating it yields CASSAGQTNEKLFF.

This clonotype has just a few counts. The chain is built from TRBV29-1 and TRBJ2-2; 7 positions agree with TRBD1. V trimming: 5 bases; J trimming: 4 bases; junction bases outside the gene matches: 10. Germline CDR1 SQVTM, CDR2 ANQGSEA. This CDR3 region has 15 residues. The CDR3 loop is CSVQTGERGTGELFF. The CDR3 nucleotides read TGCAGCGTTCAAACAGGGGAGAGGGGCACCGGGGAGCTGTTTTTT.